These 26 T cell receptor beta chains share one sample of origin, sequenced in a study of blood T cell repertoires in COVID-19. This table comes from immunoSEQ multiplex PCR, and its TCRdb copy is limited to in-frame clones, with some not included. The repertoire holds a few hundred thousand clones, with 70% to 90% as singletons. Sequenced: peripheral blood. The source is a man in his sixties with acute or convalescent COVID-19.

V usage is TRBV4-3 and J usage is TRBJ1-4; D remains unclear. The germline CDR1 and CDR2 sequences are LGHNA and YSLEER. V lost 0 bases, J lost 7 bases, and 12 bases lay in between. This CDR3 contains 15 residues. This CDR3 is CASSQDIQHSEKLFF. In nucleotides, the CDR3 is TGCGCCAGCAGCCAAGATATACAGCATAGTGAAAAACTGTTTTTT.

The chain uses TRBV28 and TRBJ2-3, with D unclear. V gave up 5 bases and J gave up 3 bases, with 3 bases separating them. CDR1 and CDR2 (germline): MDHEN, SYDVKM. The CDR3 is made up of 11 amino acids. The CDR3 coding sequence is TGTGCCAGCAGTCGGACAGATACGCAGTATTTT. Its translation: CASSRTDTQYF.

J is TRBJ1-2 and V is TRBV5-8, with D possibly TRBD1 on 5 matching bases. V was cut by 2 bases and J by 0 bases, with 11 bases left in between. The CDR3 is 15 residues long. CDR1 and CDR2 (germline): SGHTS, YDEGEE. CDR3 amino acids: CASSFLYRSNYGYTF. As DNA, the CDR3 is TGTGCCAGCAGCTTTTTGTACAGGTCTAACTATGGCTACACCTTC.

The rearrangement uses TRBV7-9 and TRBJ1-2, with TRBD1 identical over 11 bases. The CDR3 sequence is 16 residues long. The germline V gene has CDR1 SEHNR and CDR2 FQNEAQ (reference sequence). J lost 2 bases, V lost 5 bases, and 7 bases had no gene match. CDR3 residues: CASSQGQGVPNYGYTF. In DNA, the CDR3 is TGTGCCAGCAGCCAGGGACAGGGGGTTCCCAACTATGGCTACACCTTC.

The V and J genes are TRBV7-9 and TRBJ2-4; 11 nucleotides line up with TRBD2. CDR3 size: 18 residues. Germline CDR1 SEHNR, CDR2 FQNEAQ (reference sequence). Germline trimming cut 4 bases from V and 6 bases from J; bases unmatched to any gene: 14. CDR3 in amino acids: CASSSPVAGGRGANIQYF. In nucleotides, the CDR3 is TGTGCCAGCAGCTCTCCGGTAGCGGGAGGGCGTGGGGCAAACATTCAGTACTTC.

The rearrangement uses TRBV28 and TRBJ1-2; 10 bases match TRBD1. The CDR3 has 14 residues. With 6 bases clipped from V and 4 bases from J, the junction kept 5 bases outside the gene matches. Germline lookup yields CDR1 MDHEN and CDR2 SYDVKM. In DNA, the CDR3 is TGTGCCAGCAGGTCCGGGACAGGGGTCTATGGCTACACCTTC. Protein product: CASRSGTGVYGYTF.

This clone was counted only a few times. The chain joins TRBV19 to TRBJ2-7; perhaps TRBD1 as D (6 bases). This CDR3 comprises 13 residues. The germline V and J ends were trimmed by 6 bases and 2 bases, with 11 bases remaining between them. Per the germline V gene, CDR1 is LNHDA and CDR2 is SQIVND (reference sequence). The CDR3 reads CASSRGGAYEQYF. CDR3 bases: TGTGCCAGTAGCCGAGGGGGTGCCTACGAGCAGTACTTC.

The table lists this clone with a few counts. This sequence joins TRBV5-4 and TRBJ2-2; 15 bases line up with TRBD2. Germline CDR1 is SGHNT and CDR2 is YYREEE (reference sequence). After removal of 4 bases from V and 7 bases from J, the junction contained 8 bases not matched to a gene. This CDR3 is built from 17 residues. The chain's CDR3 is CASSARTSGRASGELFF. CDR3 DNA: TGTGCCAGCAGCGCCAGGACTAGCGGGAGGGCCAGCGGGGAGCTGTTTTTT.

This clone has a single count. The J gene is TRBJ1-5, the V gene TRBV6-2 or TRBV6-3; 10 bases match TRBD1. The CDR3 sequence is 14 residues long. The V gene end was trimmed by 5 bases and the J gene end by 5 bases; junction bases not matched to a gene: 3. Germline lookup yields CDR1 MNHEY and CDR2 SVGEGT. CDR3 sequence: CASSRGTGDQPQHF. The DNA of the CDR3 is TGTGCCAGCAGTAGGGGGACAGGGGATCAGCCCCAGCATTTT.

The rearrangement uses TRBV19 and TRBJ1-5; maybe TRBD1 (6 bases). This CDR3 region has 17 residues. Trimming removed 5 bases from V and 0 bases from J, with 17 bases in between. Germline lookup yields CDR1 LNHDA and CDR2 SQIVND (reference sequence). Written as DNA, the CDR3 is TGTGCCAGTAGTTCCGGACAGAATACTTATAGCAATCAGCCCCAGCATTTT. Protein: CASSSGQNTYSNQPQHF.

This chain uses TRBV28 with TRBJ1-5; no definite D call. Trimming took off 8 bases at V and 0 bases at J, with 17 bases between the two ends. This CDR3 region has 16 residues. Germline CDR1 MDHEN, CDR2 SYDVKM. CDR3 loop: CASQSGGRDSNQPQHF. The CDR3 bases are TGTGCCAGCCAATCTGGAGGGCGGGATAGCAATCAGCCCCAGCATTTT.

This clone was seen only once. The chain joins TRBV5-1 to TRBJ1-2; 7 bases fit TRBD1. The CDR3 consists of 15 residues. The germline gives CDR1 SGHRS, CDR2 YFSETQ. V lost 4 bases to trimming and J lost 1 base; unmatched junction nucleotides: 7. In nucleotides, the CDR3 is TGCGCCAGCAGCCAAGGGGCAGGGGGTAACTATGGCTACACCTTC. Its protein is CASSQGAGGNYGYTF. Looking up the rest from reference TRBV5-1 and TRBJ1-2 gives the full variable domain: KAGVTQTPRYLIKTRGQQVTLSCSPISGHRSVSWYQQTPGQGLQFLFEYFSETQRNKGNFPGRFSGRQFSNSRSEMNVSTLELGDSALYLCASSQGAGGNYGYTFGSGTRLTVV.

Only one count was recorded for this clone. The J gene is TRBJ2-7, the V gene TRBV6-2 or TRBV6-3; D perhaps matches TRBD1 (8 bases). Germline V gives CDR1 MNHEY, CDR2 SVGEGT. The V end was cut by 3 bases, the J end by 5 bases, with 20 bases between. The CDR3 totals 16 residues. The chain's CDR3 is CASSYNPGQGLHEQYF. The DNA of the CDR3 is TGTGCCAGCAGTTATAATCCCGGACAGGGACTACACGAGCAGTACTTC.

This clone appeared a single time. The chain uses TRBV18 and TRBJ2-1; 8 nucleotides agree with TRBD2. The CDR3 runs 16 residues. The germline gives CDR1 KGHSH, CDR2 LQKENI. The ends lost 0 bases at V and 7 bases at J; junction bases unmatched: 8. CDR3 bases: TGTGCCAGCTCACCACCCATCGAAAAGCGGGAGAATGAGCAGTTCTTC. Its protein product is CASSPPIEKRENEQFF.

The chain joins TRBV27 to TRBJ2-2; TRBD1 matches at 8 bases. The CDR3 length is 18 residues. Trimming took 5 bases from V and 5 from J; bases not matched to a gene: 16. Germline V gene data show CDR1 as MNHEY and CDR2 as SMNVEV (reference sequence). The CDR3 sequence is CASSPPPGGGDRTGELFF. The CDR3 DNA sequence: TGTGCCAGCAGTCCACCTCCAGGGGGCGGGGATAGAACCGGGGAGCTGTTTTTT.

The rearrangement joins TRBV5-8 to TRBJ2-1; tentative D call: TRBD2 (5 bases). The V gene lost 0 bases and the J gene lost 0 bases, with 10 bases spanning the gap. Germline CDR1 and CDR2: SGHTS and YDEGEE. This CDR3 is built from 16 residues. CDR3 nucleotide sequence: TGTGCCAGCAGCTTGGTTTCGGGATTCTCCTACAATGAGCAGTTCTTC. Translating it yields CASSLVSGFSYNEQFF.

The chain joins TRBV6-5 to TRBJ2-7, with 9 bases identical to TRBD1. The CDR3 extends over 14 amino acids. The ends lost 8 bases at V and 4 bases at J; junction bases unmatched: 9. CDR1 MNHEY and CDR2 SVGAGI come from the germline V gene. The CDR3, as DNA: TGTGCCAGCCAGGGACAGGGCGGAGGATACGAGCAGTACTTC. Amino acids: CASQGQGGGYEQYF.

This chain links TRBV15 with TRBJ2-7; the match to TRBD2 covers 7 bases. J gave up 5 bases and V 5 bases, and 3 bases lay outside the gene matches. Germline V gives CDR1 LNHNV, CDR2 YYDKDF (reference sequence). The CDR3 loop spans 12 amino acids. CDR3 bases: TGTGCCACCAGCGCGGGAGACCACGAGCAGTACTTC. Translated, it gives CATSAGDHEQYF.

This clone was recorded once. The rearrangement uses TRBV28 and TRBJ1-2; 7 bases align to TRBD1. This CDR3 is 14 amino acids long. J lost 8 bases, V lost 10 bases, and 16 bases had no gene match. Germline CDR1 and CDR2: MDHEN and SYDVKM. CDR3 bases: TGTGCCATCTTGAATCCGACAGGGCCTCCGGGCTACACCTTC. Protein product: CAILNPTGPPGYTF.

Here the CDR3 reads CASSPRTSGRDEQYF. In DNA, the CDR3 is TGTGCCAGCAGCCCACGGACTAGCGGGAGGGACGAGCAGTACTTC. The chain joins TRBV7-3 to TRBJ2-7; 15 bases are shared with TRBD2. The CDR3 has 15 residues. Trimming at V came to 5 bases and at J to 5 bases, leaving 4 bases not matched to a gene. From germline, CDR1 is SGHTA and CDR2 FQGTGA.

V gene TRBV14 combines with J gene TRBJ2-7, with a weak D call TRBD2 (5 bases). The CDR3 contains 11 residues. V lost 1 base and J lost 10, with 8 bases in between. Germline lookup yields CDR1 SGHDN and CDR2 FVKESK. The CDR3 spells CASSQADFQYF. In DNA, the CDR3 is TGTGCCAGCAGCCAAGCGGACTTTCAGTACTTC.

The chain carries TRBV7-2 and TRBJ1-4; D is perhaps TRBD1 (5 bases). The germline V gene has CDR1 SGHTA and CDR2 FQGNSA. Deletions cut 1 base from V and 8 bases from J, with 14 bases between. The CDR3 runs to 15 residues. The CDR3 DNA sequence: TGTGCCAGCAGCTTAGATAGACCCCCAGGGGAAAAACTGTTTTTT. It is translated as CASSLDRPPGEKLFF.

V usage is TRBV15 and J usage is TRBJ2-7; TRBD2 aligns across 15 bases. V lost 5 bases and J lost 7; bases outside the gene matches: 9. The length of the CDR3 is 16 residues. The germline gives CDR1 LNHNV, CDR2 YYDKDF (reference sequence). The CDR3 reads CATSPRRGLAGGEQYF. The CDR3 nucleotides are TGTGCCACCAGCCCCCGAAGGGGACTAGCGGGAGGAGAGCAGTACTTC.

On this clone: The identical CDR3 is also encoded by other nucleotide sequences in the sample. J is TRBJ2-7 and V is TRBV19; 7 bases are a match to TRBD1. Germline values: CDR1 LNHDA, CDR2 SQIVND (reference sequence). CDR3 length equals 11 residues. Germline trimming cut 9 bases from V and 2 bases from J; bases unmatched to any gene: 1. CDR3: CASQGAYEQYF. The DNA of the CDR3 is TGTGCCAGCCAGGGGGCCTACGAGCAGTACTTC.

V is TRBV5-4 and J is TRBJ1-1; D is perhaps TRBD1 (6 bases). The CDR3 runs 15 residues. The germline gives CDR1 SGHNT, CDR2 YYREEE (reference sequence). The V end was cut by 4 bases, the J end by 2 bases, with 15 bases between. The CDR3 bases are TGTGCCAGCAGCCTCCAACAGGGCCCAAACACTGAAGCTTTCTTT. Translation gives CASSLQQGPNTEAFF.

The rearrangement uses TRBV7-3 and TRBJ2-3; the match to TRBD2 covers 9 bases. Unmatched junction bases numbered 5, after V lost 5 bases and J lost 2 bases. This CDR3 contains 15 residues. CDR1 and CDR2 (germline): SGHTA, FQGTGA. The CDR3 here is CASSLGTSPTDTQYF. The CDR3 nucleotides read TGTGCCAGCAGCCTGGGGACTAGCCCCACAGATACGCAGTATTTT.